This is a list of T cell receptor beta chains from one sample in a study of identical twins. A single record per CDR3 protein comes from TCRdb applying MiXCR to the 5' RACE reads. The data hold about 520,000 distinct CDR3 sequences, with roughly a fifth observed a single time. The sample also formed part of further work on T cells expressing NK-cell markers.

The sequenced material came from CD4+ T cells sorted from blood. Source of these receptors: a woman under 30 in good health. The CDR3 runs from the conserved cysteine through the conserved F or W. A D gene is named only where the DNA matches it firmly. Size tells how often a clone was seen (once, few, many) or the class of an expanded clone, and some rows leave it out.

clone_size j_call d_call v_call cdr3_nt cdr3_aa
NA TRBJ1-6 NA TRBV9 TGTGCCAGCAGCGTAAGGGCAGGAAATTCACCCCTCCACTTT CASSVRAGNSPLHF
NA TRBJ1-3 NA TRBV5-4 TGTGCCAGCAGCTTCACTCCGGGGAGCACCATATATTTT CASSFTPGSTIYF
NA TRBJ1-2 NA TRBV12-3/TRBV12-4 TGTGCCAGCAGTTTACGCCCCCATGGCTACACCTTC CASSLRPHGYTF
NA TRBJ1-6 NA TRBV7-9 TGTGCCAGCAGCTTAGAGGGGATCTATAATTCACCCCTCCACTTT CASSLEGIYNSPLHF
NA TRBJ2-1 NA TRBV5-1 TGCGCCAGCGCCCCAAACAGGGACGGCGGGCCCAAGCAGTTCTTC CASAPNRDGGPKQFF
few TRBJ2-1 TRBD2 TRBV11-2 TGTGCCAGCAGCTCCCGACTAGCGGGGGGGCCGAGGAACAATGAGCAGTTCTTC CASSSRLAGGPRNNEQFF
NA TRBJ2-3 TRBD2 TRBV20-1 TGCAGTGCTAGTAATGCGGGAGCGACCACAGATACGCAGTATTTT CSASNAGATTDTQYF
few TRBJ2-5 NA TRBV27 TGTGCCAGCACCCTAGAGACCCAGTACTTC CASTLETQYF
few TRBJ1-4 TRBD1 TRBV19 TGTGCCAGTAGTACGCCCGGGACAGGGGATGAAAAACTGTTTTTT CASSTPGTGDEKLFF
many TRBJ1-3 NA TRBV12-3/TRBV12-4 TGTGCCAGCAGCATCTCTGGAAACACCATATATTTT CASSISGNTIYF